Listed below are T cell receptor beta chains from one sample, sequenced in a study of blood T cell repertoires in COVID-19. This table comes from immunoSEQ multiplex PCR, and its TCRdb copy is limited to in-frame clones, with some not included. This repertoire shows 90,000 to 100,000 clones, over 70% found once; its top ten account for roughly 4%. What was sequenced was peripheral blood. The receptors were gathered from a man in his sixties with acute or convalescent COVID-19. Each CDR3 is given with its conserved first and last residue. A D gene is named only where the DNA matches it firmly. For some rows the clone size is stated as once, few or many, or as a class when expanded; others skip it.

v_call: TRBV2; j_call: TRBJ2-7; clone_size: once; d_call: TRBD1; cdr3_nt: TGTGCCAGCAGCCGACAACGGACAGGGAACGAGCAGTACTTC; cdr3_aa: CASSRQRTGNEQYF
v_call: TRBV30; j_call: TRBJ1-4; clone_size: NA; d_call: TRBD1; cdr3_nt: TGTGCCCACAGGGGACGTGCAACTAATGAAAAACTGTTTTTT; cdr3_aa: CAHRGRATNEKLFF
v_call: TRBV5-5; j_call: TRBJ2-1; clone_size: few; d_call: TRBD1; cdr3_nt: TGTGCCAGCAGTCTCCTACAGGGGACATACAATGAGCAGTTCTTC; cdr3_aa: CASSLLQGTYNEQFF
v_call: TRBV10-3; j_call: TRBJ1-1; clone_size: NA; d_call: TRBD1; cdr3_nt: TGTGCCAGCAGGAAAGGGGGACAGGGGGGCTTGAACACTGAAGCTTTCTTT; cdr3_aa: CASRKGGQGGLNTEAFF
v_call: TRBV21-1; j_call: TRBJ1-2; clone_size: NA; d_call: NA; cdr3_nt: TGTGCCAGCAGCAAAGAGGAGGGACGGGGCTACACCTTC; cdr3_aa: CASSKEEGRGYTF
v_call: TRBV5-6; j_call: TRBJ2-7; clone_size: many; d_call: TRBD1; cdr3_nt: TGTGCCAGCAGCTGGACAGGGGGCTACGAGCAGTACTTC; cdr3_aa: CASSWTGGYEQYF
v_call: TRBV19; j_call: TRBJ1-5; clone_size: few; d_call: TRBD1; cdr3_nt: TGTGCCAGTAGTAACAGGGGGAATCAGCCCCAGCATTTT; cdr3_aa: CASSNRGNQPQHF
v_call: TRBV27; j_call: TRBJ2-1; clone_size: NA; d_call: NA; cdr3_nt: TGTGCCAGCAGTTTTGTGGGGGGGCCGAAAAATGAGCAGTTCTTC; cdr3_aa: CASSFVGGPKNEQFF
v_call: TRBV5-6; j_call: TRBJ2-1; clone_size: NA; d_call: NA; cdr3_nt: TGTGCCAGCAGCTTCTACGGGCGGGGAGGAAAGGGGGAGCAGTTCTTC; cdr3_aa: CASSFYGRGGKGEQFF
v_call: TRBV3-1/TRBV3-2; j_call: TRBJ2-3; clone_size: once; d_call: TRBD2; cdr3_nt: TGTGCCAGCAGCCAAGTTGGACTAGCGGGGGGCCCCACAGATACGCAGTATTTT; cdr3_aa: CASSQVGLAGGPTDTQYF
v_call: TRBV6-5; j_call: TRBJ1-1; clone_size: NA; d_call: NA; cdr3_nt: TGTGCCAGCAGTTACAGGCAAAGGGGCACTGAAGCTTTCTTT; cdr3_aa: CASSYRQRGTEAFF
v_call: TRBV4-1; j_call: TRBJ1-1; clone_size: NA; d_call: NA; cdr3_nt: TGCGCCAGCAGCCAAGGACTGCATCCGGAAGCTTTCTTT; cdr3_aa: CASSQGLHPEAFF
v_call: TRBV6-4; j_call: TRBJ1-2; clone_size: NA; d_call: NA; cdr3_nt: TGTGCCAGCAGTGACTCACCCTATTGGGGCGGCTACACCTTC; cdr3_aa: CASSDSPYWGGYTF
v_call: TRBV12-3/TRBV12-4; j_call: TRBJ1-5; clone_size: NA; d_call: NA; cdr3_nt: TGTGCCAGCATTTTAGACTTCAATCAGCCCCAGCATTTT; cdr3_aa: CASILDFNQPQHF
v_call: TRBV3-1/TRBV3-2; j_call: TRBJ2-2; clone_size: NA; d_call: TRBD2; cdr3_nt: TGTGCCAGCACACCCAACGGAGCGGGGGCTTTCTTCACCGGGGAGCTGTTTTTT; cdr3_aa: CASTPNGAGAFFTGELFF
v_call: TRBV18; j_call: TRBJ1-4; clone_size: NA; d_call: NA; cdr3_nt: TGTGCCAGCTCACCGGCAACAGGGTCGACTAATGAAAAACTGTTTTTT; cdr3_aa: CASSPATGSTNEKLFF
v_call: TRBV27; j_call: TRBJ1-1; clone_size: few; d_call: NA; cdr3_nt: TGTGCCAGCAGTCCTCCCCTCGGGGTGGGTAAAAACACTGAAGCTTTCTTT; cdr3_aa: CASSPPLGVGKNTEAFF
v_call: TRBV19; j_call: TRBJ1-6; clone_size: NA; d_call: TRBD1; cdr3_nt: TGTGCCAGTAGTAGGGTCAAAGGGGGCGATTCACCCCTCCACTTT; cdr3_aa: CASSRVKGGDSPLHF
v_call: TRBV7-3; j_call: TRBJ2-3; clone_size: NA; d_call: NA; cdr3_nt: TGTGCCAGCAGCTCCCCCGGGGATACGCAGTATTTT; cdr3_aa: CASSSPGDTQYF
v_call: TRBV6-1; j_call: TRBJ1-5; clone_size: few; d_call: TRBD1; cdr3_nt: TGTGCCAGCAGTGAAGCGGGGACAGGGTGGGGCAATCAGCCCCAGCATTTT; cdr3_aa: CASSEAGTGWGNQPQHF
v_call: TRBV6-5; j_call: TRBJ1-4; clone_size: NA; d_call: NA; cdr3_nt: TGTGCCAGCAACCTACAGGTTATCCCCGAAAAACTGTTTTTT; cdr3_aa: CASNLQVIPEKLFF
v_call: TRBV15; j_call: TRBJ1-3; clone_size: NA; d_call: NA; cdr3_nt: TGTGCCACCAGCCCGGGACTGAGCTCTGGAAACACCATATATTTT; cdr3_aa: CATSPGLSSGNTIYF
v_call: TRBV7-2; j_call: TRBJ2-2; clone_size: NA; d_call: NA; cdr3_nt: TGTGCCAGCAGCTTTACAGCTAACACCGGGGAGCTGTTTTTT; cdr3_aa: CASSFTANTGELFF